The 8 T cell receptor beta chains listed next were all sequenced from one sample in a study of cytomegalovirus exposure and HLA in healthy donors. PCR amplification relied on 60 Vbeta primers (plus 13 Jbeta primers). Assay: immunoSEQ multiplex PCR; the TCRdb copy retains only in-frame clones and omits some. The sample has more than 75,000 clones, around 68% seen once. Sequenced material: PBMCs. The receptors come from a man in his forties in good health and CMV-seropositive.

This chain uses TRBV6-1 with TRBJ2-7, with 9 bases identical to TRBD2. The germline V gene has CDR1 MNHNS and CDR2 SASEGT. The J segment lost 1 base and the V segment lost 5 bases, leaving 6 bases of the junction unmatched. CDR3 length: 15 amino acids. The CDR3 DNA sequence: TGTGCCAGCAGTTTGAGCGGGAGGACTTCCTACGAGCAGTACTTC. This codes for CASSLSGRTSYEQYF.

The chain carries TRBV5-1 and TRBJ2-1; 10 nucleotides line up with TRBD2. CDR3 length: 16 residues. V shed 2 bases, J shed 8 bases, and the junction held 10 bases outside the gene matches. The germline V gene encodes CDR1 SGHRS and CDR2 YFSETQ. CDR3 DNA sequence: TGCGCCAGCAGCTTTACCACTAGCGGGAAAACAGATGAGCAGTTCTTC. Protein product: CASSFTTSGKTDEQFF. The full variable domain, its missing parts supplied by reference TRBV5-1 and TRBJ2-1, is KAGVTQTPRYLIKTRGQQVTLSCSPISGHRSVSWYQQTPGQGLQFLFEYFSETQRNKGNFPGRFSGRQFSNSRSEMNVSTLELGDSALYLCASSFTTSGKTDEQFFGPGTRLTVL.

The chain has TRBV20-1 and TRBJ1-1, with D hard to call. The ends were cut back, 3 bases at V and 8 bases at J, with 10 bases in the middle. The CDR3 runs to 11 residues. Per the germline V gene, CDR1 is DFQATT and CDR2 is SNEGSKA (reference sequence). CDR3 DNA sequence: TGCAGTGCTAGCTCCATGGGCGAAGCTTTCTTT. Translating it yields CSASSMGEAFF.

This clone was found once. This chain links TRBV25-1 with TRBJ2-7; 9 positions agree with TRBD2. The CDR3 has 13 residues. Germline V lookup: CDR1 MGHDK, CDR2 SYGVNS. The V and J ends lost 7 bases and 5 bases, in that order; junction bases with no gene match: 6. CDR3 DNA sequence: TGTGCCAGCACTCCGGGACTAGCCCACGAGCAGTACTTC. Translation: CASTPGLAHEQYF.

This clone has just a few counts. The chain links TRBV7-8 to TRBJ2-3, with TRBD2 matching 12 bases. Looked up from germline, CDR1 is SGHVS and CDR2 is FQNEAQ. The CDR3 consists of 18 residues. Trimming at V came to 0 bases and at J to 1 base, leaving 5 bases not matched to a gene. CDR3 region: CASSLARRLAGGTDTQYF. As DNA, the CDR3 is TGTGCCAGCAGCTTAGCGCGGAGACTAGCGGGGGGCACAGATACGCAGTATTTT. Complete variable domain (other parts from reference TRBV7-8 and TRBJ2-3): GAGVSQSPRYKVAKRGQDVALRCDPISGHVSLFWYQQALGQGPEFLTYFQNEAQLDKSGLPSDRFFAERPEGSVSTLKIQRTQQEDSAVYLCASSLARRLAGGTDTQYFGPGTRLTVL.

The chain uses TRBV7-8 and TRBJ2-3; TRBD2 aligns across 8 bases. Trimming cost V 5 bases and J 6 bases; bases outside gene matches: 10. The CDR3 loop spans 15 amino acids. CDR1 and CDR2 (germline): SGHVS, FQNEAQ. In DNA form, the CDR3 reads TGTGCCAGCAGCGGGGGAGGCGGGGGGTCGGATACGCAGTATTTT. It codes for CASSGGGGGSDTQYF. Using reference TRBV7-8 and TRBJ2-3 for the parts outside the CDR3, the full variable domain is GAGVSQSPRYKVAKRGQDVALRCDPISGHVSLFWYQQALGQGPEFLTYFQNEAQLDKSGLPSDRFFAERPEGSVSTLKIQRTQQEDSAVYLCASSGGGGGSDTQYFGPGTRLTVL.

The chain's CDR3 is CASSPRPGGTYEQYF. CDR3 sequence (DNA): TGTGCCAGCAGCCCCAGGCCCGGGGGAACCTACGAGCAGTACTTC. This chain uses TRBV11-3 with TRBJ2-7; the D gene is possibly TRBD2 (6 bases). The CDR3 spans 15 residues. CDR1 and CDR2 (germline): SGHNT, YENEEA. With 5 bases removed from V and 2 bases from J, the gap between germline ends came to 16 bases.

This chain connects TRBV19 to TRBJ1-2, with D tentatively TRBD1 (5 bases). This CDR3 region has 16 residues. Trimming took 5 bases from V and 0 from J, leaving 16 bases between them. Germline V lookup: CDR1 LNHDA, CDR2 SQIVND (reference sequence). The CDR3 loop is CASSDPGRTTNYGYTF. For the CDR3, the DNA is TGTGCCAGTAGTGATCCGGGACGGACTACTAACTATGGCTACACCTTC.